Below, 31 T cell receptor beta chains from the same sample are listed, as sequenced in a study of blood T cells in healthy people across ages. Sample-barcoded 5' priming and a J-beta primer mix drove a second PCR of roughly 7 to 11 cycles. TCRdb recomputed calls from the 5' RACE reads with MiXCR, one row per CDR3 protein. The data hold around 870,000 distinct CDR3 sequences, with around 30% observed a single time. Sequencing input: blood. Source of these receptors: an elderly woman in good health.

This clonotype was observed many times. The genes are TRBV6-4 and TRBJ2-1; 7 positions match TRBD1. Trimming removed 5 bases from V and 2 bases from J; junction bases left unmatched: 9. Germline V gene sequence: CDR1 MRHNA, CDR2 SNTAGT. The CDR3 loop spans 16 amino acids. Here the CDR3 reads CASSPRQGTTYNEQFF. In DNA, the CDR3 is TGTGCCAGCAGTCCCCGACAGGGAACCACCTACAATGAGCAGTTCTTC.

This clonotype was counted a few times. V and J are TRBV6-5 and TRBJ1-5; D gene ambiguous. Looked up from germline, CDR1 is MNHEY and CDR2 is SVGAGI. The CDR3 contains 13 residues. V lost 4 bases, J lost 6 bases, and 10 bases lay in between. CDR3: CASSFGRSQPQHF. The CDR3 coding sequence is TGTGCCAGCAGTTTCGGACGGAGTCAGCCCCAGCATTTT.

This clonotype was found many times. This chain links TRBV15 with TRBJ2-1, with 8 bases identical to TRBD2. V was pared by 1 base and J by 9 bases, with 11 bases of the junction left unmatched. This CDR3 has 16 residues. CDR1 and CDR2 (germline): LNHNV, YYDKDF (reference sequence). CDR3 nucleotides: TGTGCCACCAGCAGAGCAACGGGGGGGCCTCGGGTTGAGCAGTTCTTC. As protein: CATSRATGGPRVEQFF.

This clonotype has a count of ten or more. The chain uses TRBV7-9 and TRBJ2-7; 7 bases are a match to TRBD1. The CDR3 consists of 13 residues. Trimming removed 5 bases from V and 7 bases from J; junction bases left unmatched: 8. Germline-derived CDR1 and CDR2 are SEHNR and FQNEAQ (reference sequence). Written as DNA, the CDR3 is TGTGCCAGCAGCCCAGGGACAGAGAGGGAGCAGTACTTC. Amino acid sequence: CASSPGTEREQYF.

This sequence joins TRBV24-1 and TRBJ2-5, with 10 bases lining up with TRBD2. The CDR3 is 14 amino acids. The trim removed 9 bases at V and 4 bases at J, leaving 7 bases unmatched. The V gene's germline CDR1 is KGHDR and CDR2 SFDVKD. The CDR3: CATRLAGPLETQYF. The CDR3 nucleotides are TGTGCCACCCGACTAGCGGGCCCCTTAGAGACCCAGTACTTC.

This clonotype was found once. It may be a read error: a sequence one base away is much more abundant. Here the CDR3 reads CASVNRGGGLSSYNEQFF. DNA of the CDR3: TGTGCCAGCGTCAACAGGGGCGGGGGTCTAAGCTCCTACAATGAGCAGTTCTTC. The chain employs TRBV12-3 or TRBV12-4 and TRBJ2-1; D possibly matches TRBD1 or TRBD2 (7 bases each). The CDR3 sequence is 18 residues long. Deletions cut 8 bases from V and 0 bases from J, with 23 bases between.

This clonotype was seen more than once but under ten times. This may stem from a read error, because a much larger clone lies one nucleotide away. This chain uses TRBV7-6 with TRBJ2-1; TRBD1 matches at 9 bases. The germline V gene encodes CDR1 SGHVS and CDR2 FNYEAQ. The ends lost 4 bases at V and 1 base at J; junction bases unmatched: 5. The length of the CDR3 is 16 residues. CDR3 residues: CASSSGQGKSYNEQFF. The CDR3 DNA is TGTGCCAGCAGCTCCGGACAGGGGAAGTCCTACAATGAGCAGTTCTTC. The full variable domain, rest sourced from reference TRBV7-6 and TRBJ2-1, is GAGVSQSPRYKVTKRGQDVALRCDPISGHVSLYWYRQALGQGPEFLTYFNYEAQQDKSGLPNDRFSAERPEGSISTLTIQRTEQRDSAMYRCASSSGQGKSYNEQFFGPGTRLTVL.

Worth noting for this clonotype: Given a much more abundant clone one base away, this may be a read error. The chain links TRBV2 to TRBJ2-1; 11 bases agree with TRBD2. Germline V lookup: CDR1 SNHLY, CDR2 FYNNEI. This CDR3 contains 16 residues. DNA of the CDR3: TGTGCCGGCAGTGAAATTTGGCTAGCGGGGGGTGGTGAGCAGTTCTTC. This codes for CAGSEIWLAGGGEQFF. Looking up the rest from reference TRBV2 and TRBJ2-1 gives the full variable domain: EPEVTQTPSHQVTQMGQEVILRCVPISNHLYFYWYRQILGQKVEFLVSFYNNEISEKSEIFDDQFSVERPDGSNFTLKIRSTKLEDSAMYFCAGSEIWLAGGGEQFFGPGTRLTVL.

This clonotype was recorded a few times. The chain uses TRBV14 and TRBJ1-1; D is uncertain. The germline V and J ends were trimmed by 0 bases and 0 bases, with 8 bases remaining between them. This CDR3 contains 15 residues. The germline CDR1 and CDR2 sequences are SGHDN and FVKESK. In DNA, the CDR3 is TGTGCCAGCAGCCAAGAGAAGGTCATGAACACTGAAGCTTTCTTT. It translates to CASSQEKVMNTEAFF. Together with reference TRBV14 and TRBJ1-1, the CDR3 gives the full variable domain: EAGVTQFPSHSVIEKGQTVTLRCDPISGHDNLYWYRRVMGKEIKFLLHFVKESKQDESGMPNNRFLAERTGGTYSTLKVQPAELEDSGVYFCASSQEKVMNTEAFFGQGTRLTVV.

This clonotype was seen at least ten times. CDR3 loop: CASSPRRGETDTQYF. CDR3 coding DNA: TGTGCCAGCTCACCACGGCGAGGGGAAACAGATACGCAGTATTTT. The rearrangement joins TRBV18 to TRBJ2-3; tentatively, D is TRBD1 or TRBD2 (5 bases each). Trimming cost V 1 base and J 3 bases, with 11 bases left between them. The CDR3 contains 15 residues. The germline V gene has CDR1 KGHSH and CDR2 LQKENI.

This clonotype was recorded many times. V is TRBV9 and J is TRBJ2-3, with 9 bases fitting TRBD2. Germline V gene data show CDR1 as SGDLS and CDR2 as YYNGEE. This CDR3 is built from 16 residues. Trimming at V came to 4 bases and at J to 4 bases, leaving 10 bases not matched to a gene. The chain's CDR3 is CASSPVAGGIADTQYF. The CDR3 DNA sequence: TGTGCCAGCAGCCCAGTCGCGGGGGGGATAGCAGATACGCAGTATTTT. The complete variable domain, with remaining parts taken from reference TRBV9 and TRBJ2-3, reads DSGVTQTPKHLITATGQRVTLRCSPRSGDLSVYWYQQSLDQGLQFLIQYYNGEERAKGNILERFSAQQFPDLHSELNLSSLELGDSALYFCASSPVAGGIADTQYFGPGTRLTVL.

This clonotype turned up a few times. V is TRBV11-2 and J is TRBJ1-2, with D tentatively TRBD1 (5 bases). V lost 1 base and J lost 3, with 21 bases in between. The V gene's germline CDR1 is SGHAT and CDR2 FQNNGV. The CDR3 sequence is 18 residues long. CDR3 sequence (DNA): TGTGCCAGCAGCTTAGGGAGGGGAACGGGAAAGTCCGACTATGGCTACACCTTC. Residues: CASSLGRGTGKSDYGYTF.

This clonotype showed up many times. V gene TRBV9 combines with J gene TRBJ2-1; 10 bases are a match to TRBD2. From germline, CDR1 is SGDLS and CDR2 YYNGEE. There are 16 residues in the CDR3. The V and J ends lost 2 bases and 6 bases, in that order; junction bases with no gene match: 8. The CDR3: CASSVNPSGGGNEQFF. The CDR3 DNA reads as TGTGCCAGCAGCGTTAACCCTAGCGGGGGAGGCAATGAGCAGTTCTTC. Supplemented by reference TRBV9 and TRBJ2-1, the full variable domain reads DSGVTQTPKHLITATGQRVTLRCSPRSGDLSVYWYQQSLDQGLQFLIQYYNGEERAKGNILERFSAQQFPDLHSELNLSSLELGDSALYFCASSVNPSGGGNEQFFGPGTRLTVL.

The chain couples TRBV6-5 to TRBJ2-3; tentatively, D is TRBD1 or TRBD2 (6 bases each). This CDR3 has 14 amino acids. The germline V gene encodes CDR1 MNHEY and CDR2 SVGAGI. Trimming removed 4 bases at V and 2 bases at J, with 10 bases between. The CDR3 DNA is TGTGCCAGCAGTTCGGGGGCCAACACAGATACGCAGTATTTT. Amino acids: CASSSGANTDTQYF.

This clonotype was recorded a few times. The chain has TRBV3-1 and TRBJ1-1; TRBD1 agrees at 7 bases. The CDR3 is 14 amino acids. The junction had 5 bases not matched to a gene; V was cut back by 3 bases and J by 4 bases. Germline CDR1 and CDR2: LGHDT and YNNKEL (reference sequence). As DNA, the CDR3 is TGTGCCAGCAGCCAGACAGGGAGTGGCACTGAAGCTTTCTTT. Translation: CASSQTGSGTEAFF.

This clonotype came up a few times. The chain joins TRBV2 to TRBJ1-2; the match to TRBD1 covers 7 bases. With V trimmed by 4 bases and J by 3 bases, 2 bases remained unmatched. Per germline, CDR1 SNHLY and CDR2 FYNNEI. The CDR3 totals 13 residues. The CDR3 DNA is TGTGCCAGCAGTGTAGACAGGGACTATGGCTACACCTTC. It translates to CASSVDRDYGYTF.

This clonotype was picked up a small number of times. V and J are TRBV5-1 and TRBJ1-1; D is ambiguous. The V gene's germline CDR1 is SGHRS and CDR2 YFSETQ. V lost 0 bases and J 7 bases, leaving 7 bases between the germline ends. The CDR3 extends over 12 amino acids. The CDR3 DNA is TGCGCCAGCAGCTTGGATAGCCGTGAAGCTTTCTTT. It specifies CASSLDSREAFF.

The gene calls are TRBV5-1 and TRBJ1-2, with D tentatively TRBD1 (5 bases). Germline assignment: CDR1 SGHRS and CDR2 YFSETQ. V lost 4 bases and J lost 8, with 18 bases in between. The CDR3 is 14 residues long. For the CDR3, the DNA is TGCGCCAGCAGCGGGGACGGGACCTCTTACGGCTACACCTTC. Protein sequence: CASSGDGTSYGYTF.

The chain has TRBV20-1 and TRBJ2-6; D is possibly TRBD1 or TRBD2 (5 bases each). Germline V gene sequence: CDR1 DFQATT, CDR2 SNEGSKA (reference sequence). This CDR3 contains 18 residues. V dropped 1 base and J dropped 0 bases, with 16 bases sitting between them. CDR3 coding DNA: TGCAGTGCTAGAGGGACCGGGGCGGTTAGCTCTGGGGCCAACGTCCTGACTTTC. Translation: CSARGTGAVSSGANVLTF.

The rearrangement joins TRBV9 to TRBJ1-4, with D tentatively TRBD1 (5 bases). V was cut by 0 bases and J by 0 bases, with 12 bases left in between. The germline V gene encodes CDR1 SGDLS and CDR2 YYNGEE. The CDR3 is 17 amino acids. This CDR3 reads CASSVGGGMATNEKLFF. In DNA form, the CDR3 reads TGTGCCAGCAGCGTAGGGGGCGGGATGGCAACTAATGAAAAACTGTTTTTT.

The rearrangement joins TRBV28 to TRBJ2-2, with a weak D call TRBD1 (5 bases). CDR1 is MDHEN and CDR2 is SYDVKM in the germline V gene. The CDR3 totals 14 residues. V was cut by 2 bases and J by 13 bases, with 17 bases left in between. In DNA form, the CDR3 reads TGTGCCAGCAGTTTACCCAGGGTTGGGTCGGGGCTGTTTTTT. Protein sequence: CASSLPRVGSGLFF. Supplemented by reference TRBV28 and TRBJ2-2, the full variable domain reads DVKVTQSSRYLVKRTGEKVFLECVQDMDHENMFWYRQDPGLGLRLIYFSYDVKMKEKGDIPEGYSVSREKKERFSLILESASTNQTSMYLCASSLPRVGSGLFFGEGSRLTVL.

About this clonotype itself: This may come from a read error, since a much larger clone is one base off. The rearrangement uses TRBV19 and TRBJ2-1; D is possibly TRBD1 (5 bases). This CDR3 has 14 amino acids. V lost 6 bases, J lost 12 bases, and 21 bases lay in between. Germline-derived CDR1 and CDR2 are LNHDA and SQIVND (reference sequence). The CDR3 region is CASRVRGSLDGQFF. CDR3 in DNA: TGTGCCAGTAGAGTAAGGGGATCTCTCGATGGGCAGTTCTTC.

In regard to this clonotype: This may be a read error: a much more frequent sequence differs by one nucleotide. The chain couples TRBV7-2 to TRBJ2-3; 11 bases align to TRBD2. Per the germline V gene, CDR1 is SGHTA and CDR2 is FQGNSA. This CDR3 region has 15 residues. Trimming took 7 bases from V and 1 from J; bases not matched to a gene: 4. The CDR3 coding sequence is TGTGCCAGCAAGTTAGCGGGGGGGGGCACAGATACGCAGTATTTT. Translated, it gives CASKLAGGGTDTQYF.

This clonotype was found many times. The chain's CDR3 is CASSFWGGLTYEQYF. The CDR3 nucleotides are TGTGCCAGCAGTTTCTGGGGGGGGCTGACCTACGAGCAGTACTTC. The chain is built from TRBV28 and TRBJ2-7; D might be TRBD2 (7 bases). The V end was cut by 3 bases, the J end by 2 bases, with 14 bases between. Germline lookup yields CDR1 MDHEN and CDR2 SYDVKM. This CDR3 region has 15 residues.

This clonotype was counted many times. The gene calls are TRBV20-1 and TRBJ2-1, with TRBD2 as a possible D gene (5 bases). In germline, CDR1 is DFQATT, CDR2 SNEGSKA (reference sequence). The V end was cut by 3 bases, the J end by 0 bases, with 12 bases between. The CDR3 extends over 15 amino acids. The CDR3 sequence: CSASEGSSSYNEQFF. Here the CDR3 DNA reads TGCAGTGCTAGTGAGGGAAGTAGCTCCTACAATGAGCAGTTCTTC.

This clonotype was seen repeatedly, ten times or more. This rearrangement joins TRBV6-5 to TRBJ2-7, with 7 bases that match TRBD1. From germline, CDR1 is MNHEY and CDR2 SVGAGI. V was pared by 4 bases and J by 3 bases, with 9 bases of the junction left unmatched. The CDR3 extends over 15 amino acids. CDR3 in DNA: TGTGCCAGCAGTTCCTCCGGGACAGAGAGCTACGAGCAGTACTTC. Translating it yields CASSSSGTESYEQYF.

The chain links TRBV5-1 to TRBJ2-1; 11 bases are a match to TRBD2. CDR1 is SGHRS, CDR2 YFSETQ, per germline. V trimming: 3 bases; J trimming: 6 bases; junction bases outside the gene matches: 8. The CDR3 spans 16 residues. The DNA of the CDR3 is TGCGCCAGCAGCTCCGCGTTAGCGGGGGGGTCCAATGAGCAGTTCTTC. Its protein product is CASSSALAGGSNEQFF.

This clonotype was seen repeatedly, ten times or more. The chain couples TRBV2 to TRBJ2-7, with D unresolved. Germline CDR1 reads SNHLY; CDR2 reads FYNNEI. Trimming took off 4 bases at V and 0 bases at J, with 10 bases between the two ends. The CDR3 loop spans 14 amino acids. CDR3 sequence (DNA): TGTGCCAGCAGTGTTTCCGCGAGCTCCTACGAGCAGTACTTC. Encoded protein: CASSVSASSYEQYF.

This clonotype was detected many times. This rearrangement joins TRBV27 to TRBJ2-6; 10 bases fit TRBD2. The CDR3 is 19 amino acids. Germline V gives CDR1 MNHEY, CDR2 SMNVEV (reference sequence). With 8 bases clipped from V and 1 base from J, the junction kept 14 bases outside the gene matches. CDR3 nucleotides: TGTGCCAGCTCCAGCCTAATAGCGGGGGGCCAGTCTGGGGCCAACGTCCTGACTTTC. Protein product: CASSSLIAGGQSGANVLTF.

This chain's CDR3 is CASSQVAPGLAGAGELFF. Here the CDR3 DNA reads TGCGCCAGCAGCCAGGTGGCGCCGGGACTAGCGGGGGCCGGGGAGCTGTTTTTT. The chain links TRBV4-1 to TRBJ2-2; 14 bases map to TRBD2. V dropped 3 bases and J dropped 6; count of bases not matched to a gene: 9. Per germline, CDR1 MGHRA and CDR2 YSYEKL. The CDR3 runs to 18 residues.

This clonotype has just a few counts. The chain carries TRBV11-2 and TRBJ2-3, with 8 bases identical to TRBD1. This CDR3 spans 15 amino acids. The germline V gene has CDR1 SGHAT and CDR2 FQNNGV. Trimming at V came to 5 bases and at J to 5 bases, leaving 9 bases not matched to a gene. CDR3 region: CASSATGGVRDTQYF. The CDR3 DNA reads TGTGCCAGCAGCGCAACAGGGGGAGTTAGAGATACGCAGTATTTT.